This T cell receptor (beta chain) stems from a study of control samples from healthy donors and cancer patients. The V end lost 1 base, the J end lost 1 base, and 12 bases lay between the germline ends. This CDR3 contains 15 residues. The germline CDR1 and CDR2 sequences are SGHRS and YFSETQ. Assay: immunoSEQ multiplex PCR; the TCRdb copy retains only in-frame clones and omits some. The data show more than 100,000 clones, approximately 90% seen once. The sample was blood. This receptor was taken from a woman younger than 35 in good health. This chain links TRBV5-1 with TRBJ2-7; tentatively, D is TRBD2 (5 bases). Written as DNA, the CDR3 is TGCGCCAGCAGCTTGCAGTCTAGCCAATCCTACGAGCAGTACTTC. It encodes CASSLQSSQSYEQYF. The full variable domain, with the rest looked up from reference TRBV5-1 and TRBJ2-7, is KAGVTQTPRYLIKTRGQQVTLSCSPISGHRSVSWYQQTPGQGLQFLFEYFSETQRNKGNFPGRFSGRQFSNSRSEMNVSTLELGDSALYLCASSLQSSQSYEQYFGPGTRLTVT.